Below, 9 T cell receptor beta chains from the same sample are listed, as sequenced in a study of chemoradiotherapy in HPV16-positive cancers. Data came from immunoSEQ multiplex PCR; TCRdb stores just in-frame clones and leaves some out. The table lists around 19,000 clones, 90% of them singletons. The source was blood, collected from a patient who underwent chemoradiotherapy. The receptors derive from a human donor with HPV-associated anogenital cancer.

This rearrangement joins TRBV10-1 to TRBJ2-3, with unresolved D. Germline V gene sequence: CDR1 WNHNN, CDR2 SYGVQD (reference sequence). The CDR3 totals 11 residues. V was shortened by 3 bases and J by 7 bases, with 5 bases between the two germline ends. CDR3 amino acids: CASSDSNTQYF. CDR3 nucleotide sequence: TGCGCCAGCAGTGATAGTAATACGCAGTATTTT.

This CDR3 is CASSITAPKAHNSPLHF. In DNA form, the CDR3 reads TGTGCCAGCAGCATTACAGCGCCCAAAGCCCATAATTCACCCCTCCACTTT. The chain is built from TRBV7-9 and TRBJ1-6; D is ambiguous. V lost 5 bases, J lost 5 bases, and 19 bases lay in between. The germline CDR1 and CDR2 sequences are SEHNR and FQNEAQ (reference sequence). This CDR3 spans 17 amino acids.

This chain links TRBV6-5 with TRBJ1-5; D is possibly TRBD1 (6 bases). The germline V gene has CDR1 MNHEY and CDR2 SVGAGI. This CDR3 is 15 amino acids long. The V and J ends lost 0 bases and 7 bases respectively, with 13 bases between them. Written as DNA, the CDR3 is TGTGCCAGCAGTTACTCCGGGACAAGGGAGCAGCCCCAGCATTTT. Protein: CASSYSGTREQPQHF.

The rearrangement links TRBV7-2 to TRBJ2-7; TRBD2 might be the D (7 bases). V lost 3 bases, J lost 10 bases, and 16 bases lay in between. CDR1 is SGHTA, CDR2 FQGNSA, per germline. The CDR3 extends over 13 amino acids. The CDR3 DNA is TGTGCCAGCAGCTTCGGGGGGACAACGTCACAGTACTTC. Translation: CASSFGGTTSQYF.

V and J are TRBV6-1 and TRBJ2-2; the D gene is possibly TRBD2 (5 bases). Per the germline V gene, CDR1 is MNHNS and CDR2 is SASEGT. The CDR3 loop spans 12 amino acids. V lost 7 bases to trimming and J lost 6 bases, with 9 bases between them. In nucleotides, the CDR3 is TGTGCCAGCATCCGGGGATCCGGGGAGCTGTTTTTT. This encodes CASIRGSGELFF.

This chain connects TRBV19 to TRBJ2-7; TRBD2 matches 7 bases. After removal of 5 bases from V and 3 bases from J, the junction contained 4 bases not matched to a gene. CDR3 length: 13 amino acids. Looked up from germline, CDR1 is LNHDA and CDR2 is SQIVND (reference sequence). The CDR3 DNA reads TGTGCCAGTAGTTCTGGGGGGGGCTACGAGCAGTACTTC. It translates to CASSSGGGYEQYF.

The genes are TRBV6-5 and TRBJ1-2, with a weak D call TRBD1 (6 bases). CDR3 length: 14 residues. Trimming stripped 0 bases from V and 8 bases from J, with 13 bases between. CDR1 MNHEY and CDR2 SVGAGI come from the germline V gene. The DNA for the CDR3 is TGTGCCAGCAGTTACTCGTCAGGGGCGGGCGGCTACACCTTC. It encodes CASSYSSGAGGYTF.

The rearrangement uses TRBV7-2 and TRBJ2-1; the match to TRBD1 covers 9 bases. Germline V CDR1 and CDR2: SGHTA, FQGNSA. The CDR3 length is 15 residues. The trim removed 1 base at V and 7 bases at J, leaving 5 bases unmatched. CDR3 protein: CASSLVGQGKNEQFF. In DNA, the CDR3 is TGTGCCAGCAGCTTAGTGGGACAGGGTAAGAATGAGCAGTTCTTC. Using reference TRBV7-2 and TRBJ2-1 for the parts outside the CDR3, the full variable domain is GAGVSQSPSNKVTEKGKDVELRCDPISGHTALYWYRQSLGQGLEFLIYFQGNSAPDKSGLPSDRFSAERTGGSVSTLTIQRTQQEDSAVYLCASSLVGQGKNEQFFGPGTRLTVL.

The V gene is TRBV5-1, the J gene TRBJ1-3; 7 nucleotides match TRBD1. V gave up 0 bases and J gave up 7 bases; unmatched junction bases: 13. Germline loops: CDR1 SGHRS, CDR2 YFSETQ. The CDR3 length is 17 residues. CDR3: CASSLAGQAKLGNTIYF. CDR3 nucleotide sequence: TGCGCCAGCAGCTTGGCCGGACAGGCCAAGCTCGGGAACACCATATATTTT. The full variable domain, its missing parts supplied by reference TRBV5-1 and TRBJ1-3, is KAGVTQTPRYLIKTRGQQVTLSCSPISGHRSVSWYQQTPGQGLQFLFEYFSETQRNKGNFPGRFSGRQFSNSRSEMNVSTLELGDSALYLCASSLAGQAKLGNTIYFGEGSWLTVV.